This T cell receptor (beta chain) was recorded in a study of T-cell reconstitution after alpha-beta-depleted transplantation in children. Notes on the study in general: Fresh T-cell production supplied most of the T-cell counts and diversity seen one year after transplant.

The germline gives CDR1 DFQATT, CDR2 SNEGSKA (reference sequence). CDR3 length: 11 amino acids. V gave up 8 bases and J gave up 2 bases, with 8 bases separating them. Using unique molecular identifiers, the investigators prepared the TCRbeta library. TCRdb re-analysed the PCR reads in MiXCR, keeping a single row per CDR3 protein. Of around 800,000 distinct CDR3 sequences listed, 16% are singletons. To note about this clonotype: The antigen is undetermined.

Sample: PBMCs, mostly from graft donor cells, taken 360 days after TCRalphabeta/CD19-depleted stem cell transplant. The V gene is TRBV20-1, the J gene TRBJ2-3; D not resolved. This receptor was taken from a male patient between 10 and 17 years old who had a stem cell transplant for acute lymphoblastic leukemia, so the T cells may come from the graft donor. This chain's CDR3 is CSPSFTDTQYF. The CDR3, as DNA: TGCAGTCCCTCTTTCACAGATACGCAGTATTTT.